This TCR beta chain was sequenced in a study of blood T cell repertoires in COVID-19. Study overall: Samples representing acute and convalescent COVID-19 were sourced from the United States, Italy and Spain. From T cells, B-cell-depleted T cells, or PBMCs came the material, which was cDNA or gDNA.

Original methodology: Counts of nucleated cells, estimated from reference gene primer amplification, were obtained. The table came from immunoSEQ multiplex PCR; TCRdb's copy has only in-frame clones and leaves some out. V, J and clone size derive from that table, while D and trimming were established from the DNA sequence. The sample shows 200,000 to 250,000 clones, more than 85% of them seen only once. This CDR3 region has 16 residues. Germline assignment: CDR1 SGHNT and CDR2 YENEEA. Trimming at V came to 5 bases and at J to 6 bases, leaving 10 bases not matched to a gene. Sample: peripheral blood. The chain uses TRBV11-3 and TRBJ2-3; TRBD2 matches at 11 bases. This TCR was recovered from an older woman with active or convalescent COVID-19. The CDR3 DNA sequence: TGTGCCAGCAGCCAAGGGACTAGCGGTACCTCGGATACGCAGTATTTT. Translating it yields CASSQGTSGTSDTQYF.